The 12 T cell receptor beta chains listed next were all sequenced from one sample in a study of T cells in women clearing cervical HPV infection. Libraries were prepared by immunoSEQ multiplex PCR; TCRdb keeps only in-frame clonotypes and omits some of them. There are some 41,000 clones in the sample, with under 6.5% held by the top ten. Sequencing was carried out using blood buffy coat. These receptors all come from a woman aged 18 to 75 with a cervical HPV16 infection that either progressed to CIN3+ or cleared (not recorded which).

A word on this clone: Read coverage stops 3 residues before the CDR3 terminus; the germline J gene supplies the remainder. V is TRBV20-1 and J is TRBJ2-1, with 11 bases aligning to TRBD2. The trim removed 4 bases at V and 9 bases at J, leaving 11 bases unmatched. Germline V CDR1 and CDR2: DFQATT, SNEGSKA (reference sequence). The CDR3 covers 15 residues. This CDR3 is CSANLGLAGGGEQFF. CDR3 DNA (partial): TGCAGTGCTAACCTCGGCCTAGCGGGAGGTGGTGAG.

As regards this clone: The read ends 3 residues before the CDR3 terminus; that terminus is restored from the germline J gene. The chain uses TRBV2 and TRBJ1-1, with TRBD1 matching 11 bases. V gave up 4 bases and J gave up 2 bases; unmatched junction bases: 12. The germline V gene encodes CDR1 SNHLY and CDR2 FYNNEI. The CDR3 is made up of 18 amino acids. The chain's CDR3 is CASSGDRGLIAVNTEAFF. The DNA read from the CDR3 is TGTGCCAGCAGTGGGGACAGGGGGTTAATTGCGGTAAACACTGAA.

On this clone itself: From the germline J gene comes the end of the CDR3, since the read stops 3 residues before it. The chain links TRBV7-1 to TRBJ2-3; TRBD1 matches 8 bases. TRBV7-1 is marked as an open reading frame, function uncertain. After removal of 3 bases from V and 2 bases from J, the junction contained 19 bases not matched to a gene. CDR3 size: 20 residues. The CDR3 region is CASSSYFGQGGLKFTDTQYF. The CDR3 DNA, read in part, is TGTGCCAGCAGCTCCTATTTCGGACAGGGTGGACTCAAATTCACAGATACG.

To note about this clone: With the read ending 3 residues before the CDR3 end, the germline J gene is used to fill in that end. V and J are TRBV19 and TRBJ2-1, with 11 bases matching TRBD2. J was trimmed by 2 bases and V by 7 bases; bases with no gene match: 4. Looked up from germline, CDR1 is LNHDA and CDR2 is SQIVND (reference sequence). This CDR3 region has 15 residues. CDR3 DNA (partial): TGTGCCAGTACTTTGACTAGCGGGACCTACAATGAG. It translates to CASTLTSGTYNE. The whole CDR3 region reads CASTLTSGTYNEQFF.

Comment on this clone: Read coverage stops 3 residues before the CDR3 terminus; the germline J gene supplies the remainder. V gene TRBV4-1 combines with J gene TRBJ2-2; 8 nucleotides agree with TRBD2. V trimming: 4 bases; J trimming: 5 bases; junction bases outside the gene matches: 9. Germline V CDR1 and CDR2: MGHRA, YSYEKL. CDR3 length: 16 amino acids. The sequenced part of the CDR3 DNA is TGCGCCAGCAGCCTGGGCGGGGGGTTCAATACCGGGGAG. Translating it yields CASSLGGGFNTGE. The whole CDR3 reads CASSLGGGFNTGELFF.

With regard to this clone: Sequencing ends 3 residues short of the CDR3 end; the germline J gene provides the rest. This chain links TRBV13 with TRBJ2-1; unclear D gene. Trimming removed 3 bases at V and 8 bases at J, with 17 bases between. The length of the CDR3 is 15 residues. Germline CDR1 and CDR2: PRHDT and FYEKMQ (reference sequence). CDR3 DNA, as far as it was read: TGTGCCAGCAGCTTTTTTACTGGAAGTGGGCATGAG. Translation gives CASSFFTGSGHE. The CDR3 reads in full as CASSFFTGSGHEQFF. Full variable domain (missing parts from reference TRBV13 and TRBJ2-1): AAGVIQSPRHLIKEKRETATLKCYPIPRHDTVYWYQQGPGQDPQFLISFYEKMQSDKGSIPDRFSAQQFSDYHSELNMSSLELGDSALYFCASSFFTGSGHEQFFGPGTRLTVL.

The covered CDR3 bases are TGTGCCAGTAGCCTCGGACTAGCGGGGGTTGAGACC. It yields the protein CASSLGLAGVET. The full CDR3 protein is CASSLGLAGVETQYF. The rearrangement joins TRBV19 to TRBJ2-5; TRBD2 matches 13 bases. The read terminates 3 residues before the CDR3 end, so the remaining end is supplied by the germline J gene. Losses at the gene ends were 6 bases for V and 5 bases for J; bases not matched to a gene: 6. Germline V gives CDR1 LNHDA, CDR2 SQIVND (reference sequence). The CDR3 is 15 residues long. Using reference TRBV19 and TRBJ2-5 for the parts outside the CDR3, the full variable domain is DGGITQSPKYLFRKEGQNVTLSCEQNLNHDAMYWYRQDPGQGLRLIYYSQIVNDFQKGDIAEGYSVSREKKESFPLTVTSAQKNPTAFYLCASSLGLAGVETQYFGPGTRLLVL.

Note on this clone: Read coverage stops 3 residues before the CDR3 terminus; the germline J gene supplies the remainder. This chain links TRBV6-4 with TRBJ2-3, with 7 nucleotides matching TRBD2. Trimming took 6 bases from V and 0 from J; bases not matched to a gene: 6. The CDR3 covers 15 residues. CDR1 MRHNA and CDR2 SNTAGT come from the germline V gene. The CDR3 DNA, read in part, is TGTGCCAGCAGGCTAGCGGCTAGTAGCACAGATACG. Encoded protein: CASRLAASSTDT. The whole CDR3 region reads CASRLAASSTDTQYF.

Points on this clone: The read terminates 3 residues before the CDR3 end, so the remaining end is supplied by the germline J gene. This chain uses TRBV10-2 with TRBJ2-7, with 13 bases matching TRBD2. J was trimmed by 6 bases and V by 6 bases; bases with no gene match: 8. CDR3 length: 15 residues. Germline values: CDR1 WSHSY, CDR2 SAAADI. The covered CDR3 bases are TGCGCCAGCAGACTAGCGGGAGGGCCGCAGGGCGAG. Its protein is CASRLAGGPQGE. The full CDR3 is CASRLAGGPQGEQYF.

On this clone itself: The missing CDR3 end, 3 residues past where the read stops, is filled in from the germline J gene. V is TRBV19 and J is TRBJ1-6; D is undetermined. CDR1 is LNHDA and CDR2 is SQIVND in the germline V gene (reference sequence). V lost 5 bases, J lost 7 bases, and 6 bases lay in between. The CDR3 length is 12 residues. The sequenced CDR3 bases are TGTGCCAGTAGTTCGTCGAATTCACCC. Translating it yields CASSSSNSP. The entire CDR3 is CASSSSNSPLHF.

To note about this clone: Read data end 3 residues before the CDR3 end; the end is taken from the germline J gene. This chain connects TRBV7-9 to TRBJ1-2, with unresolved D. Trimming pared 1 base from V and 4 bases from J, leaving 7 bases between. The CDR3 runs 13 residues. CDR1 SEHNR and CDR2 FQNEAQ come from the germline V gene (reference sequence). The DNA read from the CDR3 is TGTGCCAGCAGCTTAGAAGGGCTCTATGGC. It translates to CASSLEGLYG. The whole CDR3 region reads CASSLEGLYGYTF.

A note on this clone: The CDR3 end lies 3 residues beyond the end of the read and is filled in from the germline J gene. The chain couples TRBV20-1 to TRBJ1-4; tentatively, D is TRBD1 (5 bases). CDR1 and CDR2 (germline): DFQATT, SNEGSKA (reference sequence). The CDR3 extends over 15 amino acids. CDR3 sequence: CSASAPGAGANVLFF. The part of the CDR3 DNA that was read is TGCAGTGCTAGTGCTCCGGGAGCTGGGGCCAACGTA.